These T cell receptor beta chains were read from a single sample in a study of shared clonotypes between healthy human individuals. The repertoire was sequenced with immunoSEQ multiplex PCR; TCRdb's copy has only in-frame clones and lacks some. The data show approximately 2,200,000 clones, with more than 85% seen just once and around 1.7% held by the top ten. The sample taken for sequencing was naive CD8+ T cells from PBMCs. The source is a man in his late teens or twenties in good health. Some clones in this sample may be carry-over from other donors' samples. CDR3s include the opening cysteine and the closing phenylalanine or tryptophan. D genes are given only for firm matches. Only some rows state a clone size, as once, few, many or a class for expanded clones.

V gene: TRBV6-1
D gene: TRBD2
clone size: -
J gene: TRBJ2-1
CDR3 protein: CASSETSGALYEQFF
CDR3 DNA: TGTGCCAGCAGTGAGACTAGCGGGGCACTCTATGAGCAGTTCTTC

V gene: TRBV25-1
D gene: -
clone size: -
J gene: TRBJ2-5
CDR3 protein: CASSEPSAETQYF
CDR3 DNA: TGTGCCAGCAGTGAGCCGTCCGCGGAGACCCAGTACTTC

V gene: TRBV4-3
D gene: -
clone size: -
J gene: TRBJ2-3
CDR3 protein: CASSQDWPGTGDTQYF
CDR3 DNA: TGCGCCAGCAGCCAAGATTGGCCAGGGACGGGAGATACGCAGTATTTT

V gene: TRBV9
D gene: -
clone size: -
J gene: TRBJ2-4
CDR3 protein: CASNSGRGPIQYF
CDR3 DNA: TGTGCCAGCAATTCAGGTCGGGGTCCCATTCAGTACTTC

V gene: TRBV6-5
D gene: TRBD1
clone size: -
J gene: TRBJ2-5
CDR3 protein: CASRGTGAKETQYF
CDR3 DNA: TGTGCCAGCAGGGGGACAGGGGCGAAAGAGACCCAGTACTTC

V gene: TRBV6-5
D gene: -
clone size: -
J gene: TRBJ2-5
CDR3 protein: CASSPRGPGTQYF
CDR3 DNA: TGTGCCAGCAGTCCCAGGGGCCCGGGGACCCAGTACTTC

V gene: TRBV11-3
D gene: TRBD2
clone size: -
J gene: TRBJ2-2
CDR3 protein: CASSSPRSAGANTGELFF
CDR3 DNA: TGTGCCAGCAGCAGCCCCCGCAGTGCGGGGGCGAACACCGGGGAGCTGTTTTTT

V gene: TRBV7-9
D gene: TRBD1
clone size: -
J gene: TRBJ2-7
CDR3 protein: CASSRSGTGPSREQYF
CDR3 DNA: TGTGCCAGCAGCCGATCGGGGACAGGACCTTCGAGGGAGCAGTACTTC

V gene: TRBV27
D gene: TRBD2
clone size: -
J gene: TRBJ2-7
CDR3 protein: CASSYGLVPYEQYF
CDR3 DNA: TGTGCCAGCAGCTACGGACTAGTCCCCTACGAGCAGTACTTC

V gene: TRBV19
D gene: -
clone size: -
J gene: TRBJ1-1
CDR3 protein: CASKTVRSFEAFF
CDR3 DNA: TGTGCCAGTAAAACTGTCCGCAGTTTTGAAGCTTTCTTT

V gene: TRBV15
D gene: -
clone size: -
J gene: TRBJ2-7
CDR3 protein: CATSREGGPYEQYF
CDR3 DNA: TGTGCCACCAGCAGAGAAGGCGGGCCTTACGAGCAGTACTTC

V gene: TRBV11-2
D gene: -
clone size: -
J gene: TRBJ1-1
CDR3 protein: CASSYNGNTEAFF
CDR3 DNA: TGTGCCAGCAGTTATAACGGGAACACTGAAGCTTTCTTT

V gene: TRBV29-1
D gene: -
clone size: -
J gene: TRBJ2-1
CDR3 protein: CSVEPGPYNEQFF
CDR3 DNA: TGCAGCGTTGAACCGGGACCTTACAATGAGCAGTTCTTC

V gene: TRBV13
D gene: TRBD1
clone size: -
J gene: TRBJ2-7
CDR3 protein: CASSPRDRGLYEQYF
CDR3 DNA: TGTGCCAGCAGCCCGAGGGACAGGGGGCTATACGAGCAGTACTTC

V gene: TRBV19
D gene: -
clone size: few
J gene: TRBJ2-7
CDR3 protein: CASSISAGSSYEQYF
CDR3 DNA: TGTGCCAGTAGTATATCTGCGGGGAGCTCCTACGAGCAGTACTTC

V gene: TRBV9
D gene: -
clone size: -
J gene: TRBJ2-3
CDR3 protein: CASSPRSGSTDTQYF
CDR3 DNA: TGTGCCAGCAGCCCCCGTAGCGGTAGCACAGATACGCAGTATTTT

V gene: TRBV10-2
D gene: -
clone size: -
J gene: TRBJ1-5
CDR3 protein: CASRSGNSNQPQHF
CDR3 DNA: TGCGCCAGCAGATCAGGGAATAGCAATCAGCCCCAGCATTTT

V gene: TRBV4-3
D gene: TRBD1
clone size: once
J gene: TRBJ1-1
CDR3 protein: CASRYTGGGTEAFF
CDR3 DNA: TGCGCCAGCAGGTACACAGGGGGAGGCACTGAAGCTTTCTTT

V gene: TRBV7-9
D gene: TRBD2
clone size: -
J gene: TRBJ2-3
CDR3 protein: CASSDRGLAGSDTQYF
CDR3 DNA: TGTGCCAGCAGCGATCGCGGACTAGCGGGATCAGATACGCAGTATTTT

V gene: TRBV4-2
D gene: -
clone size: -
J gene: TRBJ2-1
CDR3 protein: CASSQDYRSGDEQFF
CDR3 DNA: TGTGCCAGCAGCCAAGATTATCGATCGGGAGATGAGCAGTTCTTC

V gene: TRBV7-9
D gene: -
clone size: -
J gene: TRBJ2-7
CDR3 protein: CASSYTTGGDYEQYF
CDR3 DNA: TGTGCCAGCAGCTATACGACAGGCGGGGACTACGAGCAGTACTTC

V gene: TRBV4-3
D gene: -
clone size: -
J gene: TRBJ1-2
CDR3 protein: CASSFRAGYGYTF
CDR3 DNA: TGCGCCAGCAGCTTCCGGGCAGGGTATGGCTACACCTTC

V gene: TRBV2
D gene: TRBD1
clone size: -
J gene: TRBJ2-1
CDR3 protein: CAILDRAQGNEQFF
CDR3 DNA: TGTGCCATCCTGGACAGGGCTCAAGGCAATGAGCAGTTCTTC

V gene: TRBV7-1
D gene: TRBD1
clone size: -
J gene: TRBJ1-3
CDR3 protein: CASRGTGAPGNTIYF
CDR3 DNA: TGTGCCAGCAGGGGAACAGGGGCCCCTGGAAACACCATATATTTT

V gene: TRBV9
D gene: TRBD1
clone size: -
J gene: TRBJ1-3
CDR3 protein: CASSVGTGSYSGNTIYF
CDR3 DNA: TGTGCCAGCAGCGTAGGGACAGGGAGTTACTCTGGAAACACCATATATTTT

V gene: TRBV28
D gene: TRBD1
clone size: -
J gene: TRBJ2-1
CDR3 protein: CASSLGQKGPNEQFF
CDR3 DNA: TGTGCCAGCAGTTTGGGACAGAAGGGCCCGAATGAGCAGTTCTTC

V gene: TRBV9
D gene: -
clone size: -
J gene: TRBJ2-3
CDR3 protein: CASSVGGDTDTQYF
CDR3 DNA: TGTGCCAGCAGCGTAGGGGGGGACACAGATACGCAGTATTTT

V gene: TRBV19
D gene: TRBD1
clone size: -
J gene: TRBJ2-7
CDR3 protein: CASSPGTGGGYEQYF
CDR3 DNA: TGTGCCAGTAGTCCGGGGACAGGGGGAGGCTACGAGCAGTACTTC

V gene: TRBV9
D gene: TRBD1
clone size: -
J gene: TRBJ2-3
CDR3 protein: CASSPWDRETDTQYF
CDR3 DNA: TGTGCCAGCAGCCCGTGGGACAGGGAGACAGATACGCAGTATTTT

V gene: TRBV5-1
D gene: -
clone size: -
J gene: TRBJ2-5
CDR3 protein: CASSFPHTYPQGGGQETQYF
CDR3 DNA: TGCGCCAGCAGCTTTCCGCATACATACCCTCAGGGCGGAGGTCAAGAGACCCAGTACTTC

V gene: TRBV29-1
D gene: TRBD1
clone size: -
J gene: TRBJ1-6
CDR3 protein: CSAGRDSNSPLHF
CDR3 DNA: TGCAGCGCCGGGCGGGACAGCAATTCACCCCTCCACTTT

V gene: TRBV30
D gene: TRBD2
clone size: -
J gene: TRBJ2-7
CDR3 protein: CAWSRGLAGVREQYF
CDR3 DNA: TGTGCCTGGAGCAGGGGACTAGCGGGAGTTCGGGAGCAGTACTTC

V gene: TRBV11-2
D gene: TRBD2
clone size: -
J gene: TRBJ2-7
CDR3 protein: CASSPLRSGRVYEQYF
CDR3 DNA: TGTGCCAGCAGCCCACTGAGGAGCGGGAGAGTCTACGAGCAGTACTTC

V gene: TRBV6-5
D gene: TRBD2
clone size: once
J gene: TRBJ2-1
CDR3 protein: CASSYYWKLADNEQFF
CDR3 DNA: TGTGCCAGCAGCTACTACTGGAAACTAGCGGACAATGAGCAGTTCTTC

V gene: TRBV19
D gene: -
clone size: -
J gene: TRBJ1-4
CDR3 protein: CASSTRGSTNEKLFF
CDR3 DNA: TGTGCCAGTAGTACCAGGGGTTCTACTAATGAAAAACTGTTTTTT